Each of the 16 T cell receptor beta chains below was sequenced from the same sample in a study of blood T cell repertoires in COVID-19. Sequencing used immunoSEQ multiplex PCR; TCRdb keeps in-frame clones, though not all of them. This table holds 55,000 to 80,000 clones, around four fifths found once. Sequencing was performed on peripheral blood. These receptors were collected from an elderly woman with acute or convalescent COVID-19.

V is TRBV19 and J is TRBJ2-3, with 10 positions matching TRBD2. CDR3 length: 16 amino acids. The germline V gene encodes CDR1 LNHDA and CDR2 SQIVND (reference sequence). V dropped 4 bases and J dropped 0; count of bases not matched to a gene: 4. CDR3 nucleotides: TGTGCCAGTAGTACTGGACTAGCGGCTAGCACAGATACGCAGTATTTT. This gives the protein CASSTGLAASTDTQYF.

This rearrangement joins TRBV15 to TRBJ1-5, with 7 bases that match TRBD1. This CDR3 spans 13 amino acids. Trimming at V came to 4 bases and at J to 10 bases, leaving 7 bases not matched to a gene. Germline values: CDR1 LNHNV, CDR2 YYDKDF (reference sequence). The CDR3 region has the DNA TGTGCCACCAGCATCAGACAGGGTCGTCCCCAGCATTTT. It translates to CATSIRQGRPQHF. The entire variable domain, with the rest obtained from reference TRBV15 and TRBJ1-5, is as follows: DAMVIQNPRYQVTQFGKPVTLSCSQTLNHNVMYWYQQKSSQAPKLLFHYYDKDFNNEADTPDNFQSRRPNTSFCFLDIRSPGLGDTAMYLCATSIRQGRPQHFGDGTRLSIL.

This sequence joins TRBV9 and TRBJ2-2; D might be TRBD2 (7 bases). CDR1 is SGDLS, CDR2 YYNGEE, per germline. Trimming removed 4 bases at V and 4 bases at J, with 29 bases between. This CDR3 comprises 20 residues. The CDR3 region is CASSHYPEGEGESATGELFF. CDR3 nucleotide sequence: TGTGCCAGCAGCCATTACCCGGAGGGGGAGGGGGAATCGGCCACCGGGGAGCTGTTTTTT.

The DNA for the CDR3 is TGTGCCACTGAACGGGACAGGGGTGCCGAGCAGTACTTC. This codes for CATERDRGAEQYF. This chain uses TRBV24-1 with TRBJ2-7, with 10 bases aligning to TRBD1. The V segment lost 10 bases and the J segment 6 bases; nucleotides outside the gene matches: 8. The CDR3 extends over 13 amino acids. CDR1 KGHDR and CDR2 SFDVKD come from the germline V gene.

The chain recombines TRBV2 with TRBJ2-7, with 11 positions matching TRBD2. The germline V gene encodes CDR1 SNHLY and CDR2 FYNNEI. Trimming cost V 5 bases and J 6 bases; bases outside gene matches: 6. This CDR3 has 14 residues. The CDR3 DNA is TGTGCCAGCAGTTGGACTAGCGGGTTGTCCGAGCAGTACTTC. Translated: CASSWTSGLSEQYF.

This clone was observed a few times. This chain joins TRBV6-5 and TRBJ1-6; D remains unclear. V was shortened by 6 bases and J by 7 bases, with 16 bases between the two germline ends. Germline CDR1 is MNHEY and CDR2 is SVGAGI. The CDR3 contains 15 residues. The CDR3 region has the DNA TGTGCCAGCAGCATATCGGACGGGAAAAATTCACCCCTCCACTTT. It translates to CASSISDGKNSPLHF.

The V call is TRBV19, the J call TRBJ1-6; D remains ambiguous. The CDR3 runs 16 residues. CDR1 and CDR2 from the germline V gene are LNHDA and SQIVND (reference sequence). The V and J ends lost 3 bases and 7 bases respectively, with 16 bases between them. DNA for the CDR3: TGTGCCAGTAGTATGAGGGCTCCCGGAGGAAATTCACCCCTCCACTTT. Its translation is CASSMRAPGGNSPLHF. The full variable domain, rest sourced from reference TRBV19 and TRBJ1-6, is DGGITQSPKYLFRKEGQNVTLSCEQNLNHDAMYWYRQDPGQGLRLIYYSQIVNDFQKGDIAEGYSVSREKKESFPLTVTSAQKNPTAFYLCASSMRAPGGNSPLHFGNGTRLTVT.

The V gene is TRBV5-4, the J gene TRBJ1-1; D may be TRBD1 (6 bases). Trimming removed 3 bases at V and 0 bases at J, with 15 bases between. CDR3 length equals 16 residues. The germline CDR1 and CDR2 sequences are SGHNT and YYREEE (reference sequence). CDR3 coding DNA: TGTGCCAGCAGCTCAGGGGTACGGCGGATGAACACTGAAGCTTTCTTT. Translated, it gives CASSSGVRRMNTEAFF.

The table lists this clone with a few counts. This chain joins TRBV19 and TRBJ1-2; D is possibly TRBD1 (6 bases). The CDR3 length is 13 residues. Trimming removed 0 bases from V and 8 bases from J, with 10 bases in between. CDR1 and CDR2 from the germline V gene are LNHDA and SQIVND (reference sequence). DNA of the CDR3: TGTGCCAGTAGTATAGAGGGGGCCGGAGGCTACACCTTC. This sequence encodes CASSIEGAGGYTF.

This clone turned up a few times. V gene TRBV9 combines with J gene TRBJ2-2; weak D call: TRBD1 (5 bases). Trimming shortened V by 3 bases and J by 0 bases, and 6 bases separated the two germline ends. The CDR3 is 14 amino acids. CDR1 and CDR2 from the germline V gene are SGDLS and YYNGEE. The chain's CDR3 is CASSAQANTGELFF. DNA for the CDR3: TGTGCCAGCAGCGCACAGGCGAACACCGGGGAGCTGTTTTTT. Combining the CDR3 with reference TRBV9 and TRBJ2-2 gives the whole variable domain DSGVTQTPKHLITATGQRVTLRCSPRSGDLSVYWYQQSLDQGLQFLIQYYNGEERAKGNILERFSAQQFPDLHSELNLSSLELGDSALYFCASSAQANTGELFFGEGSRLTVL.

V gene TRBV5-4 combines with J gene TRBJ2-2; the match to TRBD2 covers 8 bases. The CDR3 is made up of 14 amino acids. Trimming cost V 4 bases and J 7 bases; bases outside gene matches: 6. Germline lookup yields CDR1 SGHNT and CDR2 YYREEE (reference sequence). The CDR3 region has the DNA TGTGCCAGCAGCCCGGAGCGGGAGAGCGGGGAGCTGTTTTTT. It is translated as CASSPERESGELFF.

This chain joins TRBV3-1 (or the pseudogene TRBV3-2) and TRBJ2-1; 10 nucleotides match TRBD2. Germline CDR1 is LGHDT and CDR2 is YNNKEL (reference sequence). This CDR3 comprises 15 residues. With V trimmed by 6 bases and J by 4 bases, 6 bases remained unmatched. DNA for the CDR3: TGTGCCAGCAGTTTTCTAGCGGGGGTTTACAATGAGCAGTTCTTC. This codes for CASSFLAGVYNEQFF.

A few counts support this clone. This chain uses TRBV7-8 with TRBJ1-2; TRBD1 is a possible D gene (6 bases). Germline CDR1 and CDR2: SGHVS and FQNEAQ. The CDR3 has 18 amino acids. V was clipped by 5 bases and J by 2 bases, with 24 bases between them. The CDR3 region has the DNA TGTGCCAGCAGCGCCCTGGGGGACACTATCAACCGGAACTATGGCTACACCTTC. This gives the protein CASSALGDTINRNYGYTF.

The chain is built from TRBV7-9 and TRBJ1-2; possible D gene TRBD1, 5 bases. V was pared by 7 bases and J by 8 bases, with 17 bases between. CDR3 size: 13 residues. The V gene's germline CDR1 is SEHNR and CDR2 FQNEAQ (reference sequence). CDR3: CASTESGARGYTF. The CDR3 coding sequence is TGTGCCAGCACCGAGAGTGGGGCTAGAGGCTACACCTTC.

The chain joins TRBV3-1 (or the pseudogene TRBV3-2) to TRBJ2-7; D may be TRBD1 (6 bases). The germline V gene has CDR1 LGHDT and CDR2 YNNKEL (reference sequence). V lost 1 base and J lost 6, with 19 bases in between. This CDR3 region has 16 residues. The CDR3 DNA follows: TGTGCCAGCAGCCAAGCCTCCAGGGGAACAGGGAGCGAGCAGTACTTC. Translated, it gives CASSQASRGTGSEQYF.

The V gene is TRBV6-6, the J gene TRBJ1-2; 7 bases match TRBD1. This CDR3 is built from 15 residues. The germline V gene encodes CDR1 MNHNY and CDR2 SVGAGI (reference sequence). The V and J ends lost 6 bases and 5 bases, in that order; junction bases with no gene match: 12. This CDR3 reads CASRTTGQEYYGYTF. DNA of the CDR3: TGTGCCAGCAGGACGACAGGACAGGAGTATTATGGCTACACCTTC.